The clone carrying this T cell receptor (beta chain) was picked up a small number of times. Its antigen is unidentified. The time point here: week 11, during vaccination. Doses consisted of 300 ug of mutant IDH1 20-mer peptide each, paired with topical imiquimod. The sample comes from a study of a mutant IDH1 vaccine in newly diagnosed glioma. In the study overall: Each patient was administered eight vaccinations, scheduled in weeks 1, 3, 5, 7, 11, 15, 19 and 23.

Trimming removed 0 bases at V and 5 bases at J, with 10 bases between. The CDR3 length is 13 residues. Germline V gene lookup returns CDR1 GTSNPN and CDR2 SVGIG (reference sequence). The study's findings and limits: Immune responses arising from the vaccine appeared in 90% to 95% of patients.

Profiling relied on immunoSEQ multiplex PCR, and the TCRdb table lists in-frame clones only, not all of them. In the table there are fewer than 65,000 clones, 80% of which are singletons. The chain employs TRBV30 and TRBJ1-1; possibly TRBD1 for D (5 bases). This sequence was found in a man aged 50 to 60 with glioma. The specimen was PBMCs, collected from a glioma patient whose treatment included an IDH1 peptide vaccine. The CDR3 DNA is TGTGCCTGGAGTGTACGAGGGGAAACTGAAGCTTTCTTT. This encodes CAWSVRGETEAFF.